Listed below are T cell receptor beta chains from one sample, sequenced in a study of breast tumors, draining lymph nodes, adjacent tissues. TCRdb itself ran the multiplex PCR reads through MiXCR, one entry per CDR3 protein. The sample yields approximately 210,000 distinct CDR3 sequences, 32% seen once. The sample was axillary lymph node tissue. The receptor set was obtained from a female donor with breast cancer. Some clones in this sample may be carry-over from other donors' samples. CDR3s include the opening cysteine and the closing phenylalanine or tryptophan. D genes are given only for firm matches. Clone size appears in some rows only: once, few, many, or a class for an expanded clone.

D gene | J gene | clone size | V gene | CDR3 DNA | CDR3 protein
TRBD2 | TRBJ2-2 | many | TRBV7-2 | TGTGCCAGCAGCTTCTTGGGACTAGCGGACGCCGGGGAGCTGTTTTTT | CASSFLGLADAGELFF
. | TRBJ2-7 | many | TRBV18 | TGTGCCAGCTCACCGGGACGGACAAACTACGAGCAGTACTTC | CASSPGRTNYEQYF
. | TRBJ2-3 | many | TRBV7-8 | TGTGCCAGCAGCTTAGCCCAGGTCACAGATACGCAGTATTTT | CASSLAQVTDTQYF
TRBD2 | TRBJ2-2 | many | TRBV11-2 | TGTGCCAGCCCGGCCCTAGGGGGACTAGCGGGAGGGCCCCCCGGGGAGCTGTTTTTT | CASPALGGLAGGPPGELFF
TRBD2 | TRBJ2-5 | . | TRBV11-1 | TGTGCCAGCAGCTTAGAGCTAGCGGCAGGGCTGGAGACCCAGTACTTC | CASSLELAAGLETQYF
TRBD2 | TRBJ2-1 | . | TRBV13 | TGTGCCAGCAGGGGGAGCGGGAGGGCCGATGAGCAGTTCTTC | CASRGSGRADEQFF
. | TRBJ2-5 | many | TRBV18 | TGTGCCAGCTCACCAGACTTCGGCGAGACCCAGTACTTC | CASSPDFGETQYF
. | TRBJ2-3 | . | TRBV7-9 | TGTGCCAGCAGCCCCCTAGTGGGAGGTTTAGATACGCAGTATTTT | CASSPLVGGLDTQYF
TRBD2 | TRBJ2-4 | few | TRBV27 | TGTGCCAGCAGTTTATCATGGACTAGCGTTGAAAACATTCAGTACTTC | CASSLSWTSVENIQYF
TRBD2 | TRBJ2-1 | few | TRBV6-2/TRBV6-3 | TGTGCCAGCAGTCACTCCGGGACTATCTCCTACAATGAGCAGTTCTTC | CASSHSGTISYNEQFF
. | TRBJ1-5 | . | TRBV20-1 | TGCAGTGCAGTGCCGGGAGGGAATCAGCCCCAGCATTTT | CSAVPGGNQPQHF
. | TRBJ1-6 | many | TRBV7-6 | TGTGCCAGCAGCTTAACAAACTATAATTCACCCCTCCACTTT | CASSLTNYNSPLHF
. | TRBJ1-3 | . | TRBV20-1 | TGCAGTGCTAGCCCTCCGGCGGCAGGGGATTCCAACACCATATATTTT | CSASPPAAGDSNTIYF
TRBD2 | TRBJ2-1 | many | TRBV5-1 | TGCGCCAGCAGCATCCCGGGACTAGCGAACCCCGGGAGCTCCTACAATGAGCAGTTCTTC | CASSIPGLANPGSSYNEQFF
. | TRBJ1-6 | many | TRBV4-3 | TGCGCCAGCAGTCTAGACCGATCCTATAATTCACCCCTCCACTTT | CASSLDRSYNSPLHF
. | TRBJ2-7 | . | TRBV5-5 | TGTGCCAGCAGCTTGACGAACAGGGGAGGTCCCTACGAGCAGTACTTC | CASSLTNRGGPYEQYF
. | TRBJ2-7 | many | TRBV11-2 | TGTGCCAGCGGGGGTAGCTCCTACGAGCAGTACTTC | CASGGSSYEQYF
. | TRBJ2-2 | many | TRBV6-5 | TGTGCCAGCAGTTACTCGAAGGCTAGCACCGGGGAGCTGTTTTTT | CASSYSKASTGELFF
. | TRBJ1-4 | . | TRBV2 | TGTGCCAGCAGTGAAGCGGCGGGTGAAAAACTGTTTTTT | CASSEAAGEKLFF
. | TRBJ1-1 | . | TRBV5-5 | TGTGCCAGCAGCTTGTTCGATGTGAACACTGAAGCGTTCTTT | CASSLFDVNTEAFF
. | TRBJ2-7 | many | TRBV11-3 | TGTGCCAGCAGCTTAGTGCGGAGCTCCTACGAGCAGTACTTC | CASSLVRSSYEQYF
TRBD1 | TRBJ1-5 | . | TRBV28 | TGTGCCAGCAGGGCCCGTCGCAGGGGGCAGGAAGAGACCCAGCATTTT | CASRARRRGQEETQHF
. | TRBJ2-5 | many | TRBV12-3/TRBV12-4 | TGTGCCAGCAGTTTTGGTCGACAGGAGACCCAGTACTTC | CASSFGRQETQYF
. | TRBJ1-2 | many | TRBV6-4 | TGTGCCAGCAGGGACCGGGCTGGGGGCTACACCTTC | CASRDRAGGYTF
TRBD1 | TRBJ1-2 | . | TRBV5-1 | TGCGCCAGCAGCTTGGCGGGGACAGACTACAATGGCTACACCTTC | CASSLAGTDYNGYTF
. | TRBJ1-5 | many | TRBV12-3/TRBV12-4 | TGTGCCAGCAGTTTCGTTACAGGGAGTCAGCCCCAGCATTTT | CASSFVTGSQPQHF
. | TRBJ2-7 | . | TRBV24-1 | TGTGCCACCAGCAGCTTGGATGGGACGGTCTACGAGCAGTACTTC | CATSSLDGTVYEQYF
TRBD1 | TRBJ2-7 | many | TRBV20-1 | TGCAATGCTAGCCGACCGGACAGGGGGAGATACGAGCAGTACTTC | CNASRPDRGRYEQYF
. | TRBJ2-3 | many | TRBV4-3 | TGCGCCAGCAGCCAAGATTGGAGTAGCACGCAGTGTTTT | CASSQDWSSTQCF
TRBD1 | TRBJ2-6 | few | TRBV19 | TGTGCCAGTAGGAAAACCGGGACAGGGCTCTCTGGGGCCAACGTCCTGACTTTC | CASRKTGTGLSGANVLTF
. | TRBJ2-5 | many | TRBV7-2 | TGTGCCAGCAGCGCTACCGGACAGCTCCAAGAGACCCAGCACTTC | CASSATGQLQETQHF
TRBD1 | TRBJ1-5 | many | TRBV6-2/TRBV6-3 | TGTGCCAGCGGGGGACAGTGGGGCAATCAGCCCCAGCATTTT | CASGGQWGNQPQHF
. | TRBJ2-2 | . | TRBV6-2/TRBV6-3 | TGTGCCAGCAGTCACGCTGGGGAACAGTCCGGGGAGCTGTTTTTT | CASSHAGEQSGELFF
TRBD2 | TRBJ2-2 | many | TRBV11-2 | TGTGCCAGCAGCTCCCGGGGCGGGAGCAACACCGGGGAGCTGTTTTTT | CASSSRGGSNTGELFF
. | TRBJ2-7 | . | TRBV7-6 | TGTGCCAGCAGTGAAACCGGGACGACCTACGAGCAGTACTTC | CASSETGTTYEQYF
. | TRBJ2-1 | many | TRBV7-3 | TGTGCCAGCAGCTTCCCCCCGGGGGCTGAGCAGTTCTTC | CASSFPPGAEQFF
. | TRBJ2-5 | . | TRBV7-2 | TGTGCCAGCAGCTTAGTCCAGGGGTTCGGGCAGGAGACCCAGTACTTC | CASSLVQGFGQETQYF
. | TRBJ2-1 | many | TRBV20-1 | TGCAGTGCTAGTAGGCGCAGTCTCTCCTACAATGAGCAGTTCTTC | CSASRRSLSYNEQFF
. | TRBJ1-5 | . | TRBV12-3/TRBV12-4 | TGTGCCAGCAGTTTCGCCGGCAATCGGCCCCAGCATTTT | CASSFAGNRPQHF
. | TRBJ2-7 | many | TRBV12-3/TRBV12-4 | TGTGCCAGCAGTCCCTCAATCCGAGGGTTCTCCTACGTGCAGTACTTC | CASSPSIRGFSYVQYF
TRBD1 | TRBJ1-6 | many | TRBV19 | TGTGCCAGTAGGGACAACAGGGGGCGCGGTTCACCCCTCCACTTT | CASRDNRGRGSPLHF
TRBD1 | TRBJ2-5 | many | TRBV20-1 | TGCAGTGCTAGAGAGAGCGGTACAGGGGGTGGTGATATGGGGACCCAGTACTTC | CSARESGTGGGDMGTQYF
. | TRBJ2-1 | many | TRBV5-4 | TGTGCCAGCAGGATAGACAATGAGCAGTTCTTC | CASRIDNEQFF
. | TRBJ1-5 | many | TRBV20-1 | TGCAGTGCTAGAGATTCAGCTAGCAATCAGCCCCAGCATTTT | CSARDSASNQPQHF
. | TRBJ1-6 | many | TRBV4-1 | TGCGCCAGCAGCCCACAGGGAGGAGATAATTCACCCCTCCACTTT | CASSPQGGDNSPLHF
TRBD1 | TRBJ2-7 | . | TRBV20-1 | TGCAGTGCTAGTCCCGGGACAGGGCTCTCCTACGAGCAGTACTTC | CSASPGTGLSYEQYF
. | TRBJ2-3 | . | TRBV2 | TGTGCCAGCAGTACTTCCGGGAGTACCACAGATACGCAGTATTTT | CASSTSGSTTDTQYF
. | TRBJ1-5 | once | TRBV7-8 | TGTGCCAGCAGCATAACTCGATGCAATCAGCTCCAGCATTTT | CASSITRCNQLQHF
. | TRBJ2-3 | many | TRBV20-1 | TGCAGTGCTATCAACTCGGGAGTCGCAGATACGCAGTATTTT | CSAINSGVADTQYF
TRBD2 | TRBJ2-7 | . | TRBV20-1 | TGCAGTGCTAGAGGAGGGAGCGGGAGGTACGAGCAGTACTTC | CSARGGSGRYEQYF
TRBD1 | TRBJ2-5 | . | TRBV6-1 | TGTGCCAGCAGTTTCCGGGACAGGGGAAGACAAGAGGCCCAGTACTTC | CASSFRDRGRQEAQYF
. | TRBJ1-1 | many | TRBV7-9 | TGTGCCAGCAGCCCTGGCTCAGGGAACACTGAAGCTTTCTTT | CASSPGSGNTEAFF